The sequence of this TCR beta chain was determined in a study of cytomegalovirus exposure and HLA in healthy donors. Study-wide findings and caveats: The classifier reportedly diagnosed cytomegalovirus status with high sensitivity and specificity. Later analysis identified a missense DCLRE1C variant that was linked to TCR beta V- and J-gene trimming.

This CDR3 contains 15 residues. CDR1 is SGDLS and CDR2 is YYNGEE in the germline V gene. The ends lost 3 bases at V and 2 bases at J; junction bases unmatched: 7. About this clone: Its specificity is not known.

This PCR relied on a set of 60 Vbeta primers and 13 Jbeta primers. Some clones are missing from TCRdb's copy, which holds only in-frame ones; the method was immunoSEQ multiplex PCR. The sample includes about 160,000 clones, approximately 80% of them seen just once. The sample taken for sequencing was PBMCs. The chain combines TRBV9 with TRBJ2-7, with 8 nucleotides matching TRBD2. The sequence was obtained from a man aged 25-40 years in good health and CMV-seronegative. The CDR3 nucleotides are TGTGCCAGCAGCGCTCGTAGCGGGACTCCCTACGAGCAGTACTTC. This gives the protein CASSARSGTPYEQYF.